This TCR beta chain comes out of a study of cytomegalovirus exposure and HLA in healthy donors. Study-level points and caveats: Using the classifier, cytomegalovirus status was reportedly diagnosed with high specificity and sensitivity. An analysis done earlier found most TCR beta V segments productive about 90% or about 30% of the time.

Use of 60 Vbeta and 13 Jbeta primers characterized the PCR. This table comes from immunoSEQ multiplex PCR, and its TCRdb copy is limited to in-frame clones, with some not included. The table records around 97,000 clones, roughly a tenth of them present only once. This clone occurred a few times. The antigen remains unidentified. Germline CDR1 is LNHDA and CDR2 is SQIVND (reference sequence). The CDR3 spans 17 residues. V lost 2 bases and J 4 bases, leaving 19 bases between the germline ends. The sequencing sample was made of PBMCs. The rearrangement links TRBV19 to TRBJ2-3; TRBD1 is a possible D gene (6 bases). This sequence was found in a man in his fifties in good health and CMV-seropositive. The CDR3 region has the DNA TGTGCCAGTAGTATACCCCTCCGCCCAGGGGTCGCAGATACGCAGTATTTT. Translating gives CASSIPLRPGVADTQYF. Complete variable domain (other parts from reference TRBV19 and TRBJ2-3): DGGITQSPKYLFRKEGQNVTLSCEQNLNHDAMYWYRQDPGQGLRLIYYSQIVNDFQKGDIAEGYSVSREKKESFPLTVTSAQKNPTAFYLCASSIPLRPGVADTQYFGPGTRLTVL.